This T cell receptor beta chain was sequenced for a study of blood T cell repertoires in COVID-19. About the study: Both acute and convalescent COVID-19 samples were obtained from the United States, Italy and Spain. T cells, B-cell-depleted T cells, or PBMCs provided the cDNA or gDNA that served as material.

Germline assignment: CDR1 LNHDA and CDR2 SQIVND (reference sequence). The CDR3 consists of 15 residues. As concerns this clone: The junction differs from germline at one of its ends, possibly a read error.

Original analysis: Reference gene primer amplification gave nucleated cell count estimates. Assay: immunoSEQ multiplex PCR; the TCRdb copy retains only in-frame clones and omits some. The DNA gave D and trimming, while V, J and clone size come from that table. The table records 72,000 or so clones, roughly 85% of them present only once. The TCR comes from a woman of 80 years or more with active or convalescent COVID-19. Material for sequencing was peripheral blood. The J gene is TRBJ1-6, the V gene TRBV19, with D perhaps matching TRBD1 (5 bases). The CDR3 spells CTSSIDSSYNSPLHF. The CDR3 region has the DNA TGTACCAGTAGTATTGACAGCTCCTATAATTCACCCCTCCACTTT.